Listed here are 18 T cell receptor beta chains from one sample, sequenced in a study of T cell responses to AZD1222 COVID-19 vaccine. Generated by immunoSEQ multiplex PCR, the TCRdb table keeps only in-frame clones and is missing some. The sample lists about 170,000 clones, more than 90% occurring once. Sequencing was performed on peripheral blood, taken on day 0 of AZD1222 vaccination. The receptors derive from an adult in good health.

This clone has just one count. The gene calls are TRBV10-3 and TRBJ1-6; D is undetermined. This CDR3 region has 15 residues. In germline, CDR1 is ENHRY, CDR2 SYGVKD. Between the trimmed V and J ends, which lost 3 bases and 0 bases, there was a span of 6 bases. The CDR3, as DNA: TGTGCCATCAGTGACTGGAGCTCCTATAATTCACCCCTCCACTTT. Protein: CAISDWSSYNSPLHF.

This sequence joins TRBV15 and TRBJ1-2; D gene uncertain. The ends were cut back, 3 bases at V and 0 bases at J, with 11 bases in the middle. This CDR3 is built from 15 residues. In germline, CDR1 is LNHNV, CDR2 YYDKDF (reference sequence). The CDR3 DNA reads TGTGCCACCAGCAGTCTACCTAAATCTAACTATGGCTACACCTTC. It codes for CATSSLPKSNYGYTF.

This chain uses TRBV30 with TRBJ2-5, with a possible D match to TRBD2 (6 bases). The CDR3 sequence is 14 residues long. Germline-derived CDR1 and CDR2 are GTSNPN and SVGIG (reference sequence). V dropped 1 base and J dropped 1 base, with 10 bases sitting between them. CDR3 protein: CAWSEGRTQETQYF. The CDR3 region has the DNA TGTGCCTGGAGTGAGGGGAGGACCCAAGAGACCCAGTACTTC.

The rearrangement uses TRBV6-5 and TRBJ1-5, with a tentative D call TRBD1 (5 bases). CDR3 size: 12 residues. In germline, CDR1 is MNHEY, CDR2 SVGAGI. V lost 9 bases and J lost 1, with 7 bases in between. Written as DNA, the CDR3 is TGTGCCAGTGGACAAAGCAATCAGCCCCAGCATTTT. It encodes CASGQSNQPQHF.

Notes on this clone: Sequence at one end of the junction differs from germline and may be a read error. In nucleotides, the CDR3 is TGTGCCAGCAGCCAAGTTGCAGGGGGCGGGAGAAACTCTGGCTACACCTTC. Its protein product is CASSQVAGGGRNSGYTF. This chain links TRBV4-2 with TRBJ1-2, with TRBD1 identical over 8 bases. CDR3 size: 17 residues. CDR1 and CDR2 (germline): LGHNA, YNFKEQ.

This clone was observed a single time. The chain uses TRBV21-1 and TRBJ1-5. TRBV21-1 is an annotated pseudogene. This CDR3 region has 16 residues. For the CDR3, the DNA is TGTGCCAGCAGCCCCCACCGGTGGGGGAGAAATCAGCCCCAGCATTTT. Its protein is CASSPHRWGRNQPQHF.

The chain links TRBV18 to TRBJ2-3; no reliable D call. This CDR3 is built from 15 residues. The V end lost 0 bases, the J end lost 1 base, and 8 bases lay between the germline ends. The germline gives CDR1 KGHSH, CDR2 LQKENI. The CDR3 region is CASSPPSGRTDTQYF. In DNA form, the CDR3 reads TGTGCCAGCTCACCACCTTCCGGACGCACAGATACGCAGTATTTT.

The J gene is TRBJ1-1, the V gene TRBV10-1, with D possibly matching TRBD1 (6 bases). V lost 10 bases and J lost 4, with 16 bases in between. The CDR3 is 13 residues long. Germline CDR1 reads WNHNN; CDR2 reads SYGVQD (reference sequence). The CDR3 sequence: CATWGARTTEAFF. The DNA of the CDR3 is TGCGCCACCTGGGGGGCTCGGACCACTGAAGCTTTCTTT.

This chain connects TRBV4-1 to TRBJ2-7; perhaps TRBD2 as D (6 bases). The V gene lost 4 bases and the J gene lost 4 bases, with 17 bases spanning the gap. Germline V lookup: CDR1 MGHRA, CDR2 YSYEKL. This CDR3 has 15 residues. DNA of the CDR3: TGCGCCAGCAGCCCAGGAGGGCTTGGGGTATACGAGCAGTACTTC. Translated, it gives CASSPGGLGVYEQYF.

The chain combines TRBV9 with TRBJ2-1; D not certain. V lost 4 bases and J 4 bases, leaving 15 bases between the germline ends. The CDR3 loop spans 15 amino acids. The germline CDR1 and CDR2 sequences are SGDLS and YYNGEE. The CDR3 DNA reads TGTGCCAGCAGCTTTGGGGTCGGAGTTTACAATGAGCAGTTCTTC. It yields the protein CASSFGVGVYNEQFF.

The V gene is TRBV10-3, the J gene TRBJ2-7; D call uncertain. The CDR3 extends over 15 amino acids. Trimming cost V 3 bases and J 3 bases, with 15 bases left between them. CDR1 and CDR2 (germline): ENHRY, SYGVKD. CDR3 in DNA: TGTGCCATCAGTGATCAGAACGGGCCCCTCTACGAGCAGTACTTC. This encodes CAISDQNGPLYEQYF.

The chain recombines TRBV2 with TRBJ2-2; D not certain. Germline V lookup: CDR1 SNHLY, CDR2 FYNNEI. The CDR3 has 13 residues. Deletions cut 6 bases from V and 5 bases from J, with 10 bases between. In nucleotides, the CDR3 is TGTGCCAGCAGCCCCGGACCTACCGGGGAGCTGTTTTTT. Translated, it gives CASSPGPTGELFF.

In this sample, this clone turned up once. The chain uses TRBV28 and TRBJ1-4, with 7 nucleotides matching TRBD1. The CDR3 has 20 residues. Per the germline V gene, CDR1 is MDHEN and CDR2 is SYDVKM. V gave up 1 base and J gave up 0 bases; unmatched junction bases: 14. The CDR3 region is CASSLSLTGTEISTNEKLFF. The CDR3 coding sequence is TGTGCCAGCAGTTTATCCTTGACTGGGACAGAAATATCAACTAATGAAAAACTGTTTTTT.

The rearrangement uses TRBV7-9 and TRBJ1-2; tentative D call: TRBD1 (5 bases). CDR1 is SEHNR and CDR2 is FQNEAQ in the germline V gene (reference sequence). V was pared by 5 bases and J by 0 bases, with 10 bases between. There are 14 residues in the CDR3. DNA of the CDR3: TGTGCCAGCAGCCTCGGGGCAGCTAACTATGGCTACACCTTC. Amino acids: CASSLGAANYGYTF.

This chain links TRBV19 with TRBJ2-3; perhaps TRBD1 as D (5 bases). CDR1 is LNHDA, CDR2 SQIVND, per germline (reference sequence). V gave up 1 base and J gave up 1 base, with 9 bases separating them. This CDR3 has 15 residues. The CDR3 DNA reads as TGTGCCAGTAGTATAGCAGGGTTTGGCACAGATACGCAGTATTTT. Its translation: CASSIAGFGTDTQYF.

The chain employs TRBV5-6 and TRBJ2-7; 7 nucleotides align to TRBD2. With 1 base clipped from V and 3 bases from J, the junction kept 4 bases outside the gene matches. The germline V gene has CDR1 SGHDT and CDR2 YYEEEE. CDR3 length equals 14 residues. In DNA form, the CDR3 reads TGTGCCAGCAGCTTGTCGGGGGGATACTACGAGCAGTACTTC. Protein: CASSLSGGYYEQYF.

In this sample, this clone turned up once. The rearrangement joins TRBV12-3 or TRBV12-4 to TRBJ1-4, with D unresolved. Trimming pared 2 bases from V and 3 bases from J, leaving 4 bases between. This CDR3 comprises 13 residues. CDR3 bases: TGTGCCAGCAGTTTAACCCCTAATGAAAAACTGTTTTTT. Protein: CASSLTPNEKLFF.

V and J are TRBV30 and TRBJ2-7; weak D call: TRBD1 (6 bases). The CDR3 contains 13 residues. The V end lost 6 bases, the J end lost 4 bases, and 16 bases lay between the germline ends. Germline V CDR1 and CDR2: GTSNPN, SVGIG (reference sequence). The CDR3 loop is CACTGWAAYEQYF. For the CDR3, the DNA is TGTGCCTGTACAGGGTGGGCTGCTTACGAGCAGTACTTC.